This T cell receptor beta chain was observed in a study of blood T cell repertoires in COVID-19. Study-level information: Sites across the United States, Italy and Spain contributed samples from acute and convalescent COVID-19. The cDNA or gDNA used as material had been derived from T cells, B-cell-depleted T cells, or PBMCs.

Germline CDR1 and CDR2: SEHNR and FQNEAQ (reference sequence). CDR3 size: 11 residues. Trimming took off 0 bases at V and 9 bases at J, with 5 bases between the two ends. The method was immunoSEQ multiplex PCR; TCRdb's version includes in-frame clones alone and lacks a portion of them. The sample records approximately 34,000 clones, approximately 89% being singletons. This clone was counted between two and nine times. The sequence was collected from a human donor in a cohort sampled during active COVID-19. Material: peripheral blood. The chain joins TRBV7-9 to TRBJ1-1, with D unclear. The CDR3 is CASSLAQKAFF. For the CDR3, the DNA is TGTGCCAGCAGCTTAGCGCAGAAAGCTTTCTTT.